The present T cell receptor beta chain was sequenced within a study of shared clonotypes between healthy human individuals. Looked up from germline, CDR1 is SEHNR and CDR2 is FQNEAQ (reference sequence). Trimming shortened V by 6 bases and J by 1 base, and 4 bases separated the two germline ends. The CDR3 extends over 12 amino acids. Terminally differentiated effector memory CD45RA+ cells were left out of the naive CD8 fraction, which was CD45RO-negative and positively selected for CCR7. The table came from immunoSEQ multiplex PCR; TCRdb's copy has only in-frame clones and leaves some out. Counted here are about 2,100,000 clones, approximately 94% occurring once; the ten biggest clones make up about 1.5%.

This chain uses TRBV7-9 with TRBJ2-4; D remains unclear. The receptor was isolated from a man younger than 35 in good health. Some clones in this sample may be carry-over from other donors' samples. Source material: naive CD8+ T cells from PBMCs. CDR3 loop: CASSGAKNIQYF. The DNA for the CDR3 is TGTGCCAGCAGTGGGGCCAAAAACATTCAGTACTTC.